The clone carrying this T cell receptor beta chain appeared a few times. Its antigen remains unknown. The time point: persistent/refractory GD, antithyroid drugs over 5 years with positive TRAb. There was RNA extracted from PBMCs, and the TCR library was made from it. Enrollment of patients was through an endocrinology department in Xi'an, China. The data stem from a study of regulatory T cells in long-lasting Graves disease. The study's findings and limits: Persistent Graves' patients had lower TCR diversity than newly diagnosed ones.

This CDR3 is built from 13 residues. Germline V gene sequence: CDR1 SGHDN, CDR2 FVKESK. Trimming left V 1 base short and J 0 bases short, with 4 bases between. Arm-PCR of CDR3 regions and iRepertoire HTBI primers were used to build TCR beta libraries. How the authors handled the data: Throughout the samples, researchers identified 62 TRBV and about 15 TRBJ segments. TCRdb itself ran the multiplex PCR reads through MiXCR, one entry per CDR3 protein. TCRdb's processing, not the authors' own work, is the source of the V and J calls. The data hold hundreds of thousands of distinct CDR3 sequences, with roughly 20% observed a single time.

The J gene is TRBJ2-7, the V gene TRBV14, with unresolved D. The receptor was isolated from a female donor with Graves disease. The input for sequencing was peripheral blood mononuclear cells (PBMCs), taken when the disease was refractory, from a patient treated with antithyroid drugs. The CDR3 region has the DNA TGTGCCAGCAGCCAAGTGGACTCCTACGAGCAGTACTTC. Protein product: CASSQVDSYEQYF.